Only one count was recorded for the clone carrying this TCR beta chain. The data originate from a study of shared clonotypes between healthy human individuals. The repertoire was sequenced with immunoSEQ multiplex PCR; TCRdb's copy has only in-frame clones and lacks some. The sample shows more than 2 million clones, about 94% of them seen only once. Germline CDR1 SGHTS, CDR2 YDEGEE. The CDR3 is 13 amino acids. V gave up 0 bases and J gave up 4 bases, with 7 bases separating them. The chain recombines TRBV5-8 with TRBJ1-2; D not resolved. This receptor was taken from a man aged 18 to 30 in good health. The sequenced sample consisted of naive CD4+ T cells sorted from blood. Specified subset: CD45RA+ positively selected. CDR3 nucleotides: TGTGCCAGCAGCTTGGTAGTCAGCTATGGCTACACCTTC. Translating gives CASSLVVSYGYTF.